These 24 T cell receptor beta chains were sequenced from one sample in a study of blood T cell repertoires in COVID-19. Some clones are missing from TCRdb's copy, which holds only in-frame ones; the method was immunoSEQ multiplex PCR. The sample has about 49,000 clones; 70% to 90% are singletons. Sequencing was performed on peripheral blood. Receptor source: an elderly man with acute or convalescent COVID-19.

V gene TRBV3-1 (or the pseudogene TRBV3-2) combines with J gene TRBJ2-5; 12 positions agree with TRBD2. The CDR3 length is 19 residues. Germline values: CDR1 LGHDT, CDR2 YNNKEL (reference sequence). After removal of 1 base from V and 5 bases from J, the junction contained 14 bases not matched to a gene. CDR3 protein: CASSQAWASGGAIHETQYF. As DNA, the CDR3 is TGTGCCAGCAGCCAAGCGTGGGCTAGCGGGGGGGCCATACACGAGACCCAGTACTTC.

This chain uses TRBV29-1 with TRBJ1-1, with D possibly matching TRBD1 (5 bases). The CDR3 runs to 12 residues. Deletions cut 3 bases from V and 4 bases from J, with 9 bases between. Looked up from germline, CDR1 is SQVTM and CDR2 is ANQGSEA. CDR3 nucleotide sequence: TGCAGCGTTGACAGGGTAACCACTGAAGCTTTCTTT. Its protein is CSVDRVTTEAFF.

This clone was seen only once. The chain uses TRBV7-6 and TRBJ1-1; 8 bases align to TRBD1. Germline V lookup: CDR1 SGHVS, CDR2 FNYEAQ. The V and J ends lost 4 bases and 4 bases, in that order; junction bases with no gene match: 14. There are 17 residues in the CDR3. The CDR3 DNA sequence: TGTGCCAGCAGCTCCGTAATTCCCGACAGGGGTGGCACTGAAGCTTTCTTT. Its translation: CASSSVIPDRGGTEAFF.

V is TRBV2 and J is TRBJ1-5, with D unresolved. Trimming cost V 2 bases and J 0 bases, with 5 bases left between them. CDR3 length: 14 amino acids. Germline lookup yields CDR1 SNHLY and CDR2 FYNNEI. CDR3 nucleotides: TGTGCCAGCAGTGAAACAGCTAGCAATCAGCCCCAGCATTTT. Amino acid sequence: CASSETASNQPQHF.

The chain combines TRBV5-8 with TRBJ2-7; 8 positions match TRBD1. J gave up 9 bases and V 4 bases, and 6 bases lay outside the gene matches. Germline V CDR1 and CDR2: SGHTS, YDEGEE. The CDR3 is 12 residues long. CDR3: CASSVLGTGQYF. The DNA for the CDR3 is TGTGCCAGCAGCGTGTTGGGGACAGGGCAGTACTTC.

This sequence joins TRBV4-2 and TRBJ1-1, with D possibly being TRBD1 (6 bases). This CDR3 has 15 residues. The germline CDR1 and CDR2 sequences are LGHNA and YNFKEQ. Trimming pared 6 bases from V and 4 bases from J, leaving 18 bases between. CDR3 DNA: TGTGCCAGCAGTTTCGGCGCGGGGGCGGGCACTGAAGCTTTCTTT. It is translated as CASSFGAGAGTEAFF.

The CDR3 bases are TGTGCCAGCAGTTACGCTAGCGGTTATGAGCAGTTCTTC. Translating gives CASSYASGYEQFF. J is TRBJ2-1 and V is TRBV6-2 or TRBV6-3; TRBD2 agrees at 7 bases. The CDR3 is 13 residues long. The V segment lost 2 bases and the J segment 8 bases; nucleotides outside the gene matches: 3. The V gene's germline CDR1 is MNHEY and CDR2 SVGEGT.

In its sample, this clone was seen once. The sample contains more than one DNA sequence encoding this CDR3. This chain joins TRBV9 and TRBJ2-7; 9 positions match TRBD2. V lost 2 bases and J lost 3; bases outside the gene matches: 3. Per germline, CDR1 SGDLS and CDR2 YYNGEE. This CDR3 has 14 amino acids. The CDR3 protein is CASSVGAGGYEQYF. CDR3 coding DNA: TGTGCCAGCAGCGTGGGAGCGGGGGGCTACGAGCAGTACTTC.

The rearrangement joins TRBV7-9 to TRBJ1-3; D not certain. CDR1 and CDR2 from the germline V gene are SEHNR and FQNEAQ (reference sequence). This CDR3 comprises 15 residues. Deletions cut 1 base from V and 0 bases from J, with 7 bases between. CDR3 sequence (DNA): TGTGCCAGCAGCTTAGGTTCCGTCTCTGGAAACACCATATATTTT. The encoded protein is CASSLGSVSGNTIYF.

Of note for this clone: Compared with germline, one end of the junction differs, possibly owing to a read error. The chain is built from TRBV12-3 or TRBV12-4 and TRBJ2-5; D is undetermined. The CDR3 runs 13 residues. CDR3 protein: CASSGSGQGTQYF. CDR3 sequence (DNA): TGTGCCAGCAGTGGCTCAGGTCAAGGGACCCAGTACTTC.

The V and J genes are TRBV6-5 and TRBJ2-3; 10 bases are a match to TRBD2. The CDR3 has 15 amino acids. In germline, CDR1 is MNHEY, CDR2 SVGAGI. Trimming removed 6 bases from V and 7 bases from J; junction bases left unmatched: 10. The CDR3 spells CASRPAGGQGNTQYF. The CDR3 DNA reads TGTGCCAGCAGGCCAGCGGGGGGGCAGGGGAATACGCAGTATTTT.

This clone has just a few counts. The chain uses TRBV9 and TRBJ2-5, with TRBD2 matching 13 bases. The CDR3 sequence is 18 residues long. V trimming: 3 bases; J trimming: 5 bases; junction bases outside the gene matches: 13. Germline V gene sequence: CDR1 SGDLS, CDR2 YYNGEE. CDR3 loop: CASSAGTSGDLGVETQYF. In nucleotides, the CDR3 is TGTGCCAGCAGCGCCGGGACTAGCGGGGACCTCGGGGTGGAGACCCAGTACTTC.

The chain uses TRBV19 and TRBJ1-6; 11 bases map to TRBD1. The CDR3 sequence is 15 residues long. J gave up 10 bases and V 6 bases, and 8 bases lay outside the gene matches. Germline V gene data show CDR1 as LNHDA and CDR2 as SQIVND (reference sequence). The CDR3: CASRPRDRGESPLHF. CDR3 coding DNA: TGTGCCAGTAGGCCCCGGGACAGGGGGGAATCACCCCTCCACTTT.

V usage is TRBV28 and J usage is TRBJ2-1, with a possible D match to TRBD2 (6 bases). The CDR3 consists of 13 residues. Trimming left V 3 bases short and J 5 bases short, with 8 bases between. CDR1 and CDR2 from the germline V gene are MDHEN and SYDVKM. The CDR3 region is CASSFWTNNEQFF. DNA of the CDR3: TGTGCCAGCAGTTTTTGGACTAACAATGAGCAGTTCTTC. Combining the CDR3 with reference TRBV28 and TRBJ2-1 gives the whole variable domain DVKVTQSSRYLVKRTGEKVFLECVQDMDHENMFWYRQDPGLGLRLIYFSYDVKMKEKGDIPEGYSVSREKKERFSLILESASTNQTSMYLCASSFWTNNEQFFGPGTRLTVL.

The table lists this clone with a count of one. The chain couples TRBV6-4 to TRBJ2-1; 12 bases agree with TRBD2. The length of the CDR3 is 17 residues. V lost 0 bases and J lost 4; bases outside the gene matches: 4. Germline CDR1 is MRHNA and CDR2 is SNTAGT. In nucleotides, the CDR3 is TGTGCCAGCAGTGACTCGGCTAGCGGGGGGGGATACAATGAGCAGTTCTTC. Its translation: CASSDSASGGGYNEQFF.

The chain is built from TRBV5-1 and TRBJ2-7, with 7 nucleotides matching TRBD1. The J segment lost 6 bases and the V segment lost 4 bases, leaving 7 bases of the junction unmatched. CDR1 is SGHRS, CDR2 YFSETQ, per germline. This CDR3 spans 13 amino acids. The CDR3 is CASSTPGTVEQYF. The CDR3 DNA reads TGCGCCAGCAGCACTCCCGGGACAGTCGAGCAGTACTTC.

Written as DNA, the CDR3 is TGTGCCAGTAGCCTTGGGACTAGCGGGGGGGAAGATGAGCAGTTCTTC. Encoded protein: CASSLGTSGGEDEQFF. The chain has TRBV19 and TRBJ2-1, with 16 nucleotides matching TRBD2. Per germline, CDR1 LNHDA and CDR2 SQIVND (reference sequence). The CDR3 runs to 16 residues. The trim removed 6 bases at V and 8 bases at J, leaving 7 bases unmatched.

This sequence joins TRBV19 and TRBJ1-2; the D is unclear. With 8 bases removed from V and 3 bases from J, the gap between germline ends came to 22 bases. This CDR3 is 16 amino acids long. Germline V gene sequence: CDR1 LNHDA, CDR2 SQIVND (reference sequence). Written as DNA, the CDR3 is TGTGCCAGTGCCCTAGGTGACCGATATTCGTACTATGGCTACACCTTC. It specifies CASALGDRYSYYGYTF.

The CDR3 region has the DNA TGTGCCAGCAGCCTCGACCTAGCGGGGGGAAATACGCAGTATTTT. Residues: CASSLDLAGGNTQYF. V gene TRBV7-3 combines with J gene TRBJ2-3, with 11 bases matching TRBD2. The CDR3 runs to 15 residues. From germline, CDR1 is SGHTA and CDR2 FQGTGA. Trimming at V came to 5 bases and at J to 7 bases, leaving 8 bases not matched to a gene.

CDR3 in amino acids: CASSYQRGGPDTGELFF. CDR3 DNA sequence: TGTGCCAGCAGTTACCAGCGGGGGGGGCCAGACACCGGGGAGCTGTTTTTT. The chain has TRBV6-2 or TRBV6-3 and TRBJ2-2; TRBD2 matches at 10 bases. Trimming removed 2 bases from V and 3 bases from J; junction bases left unmatched: 6. The CDR3 runs to 17 residues. CDR1 is MNHEY, CDR2 SVGEGT, per germline.

This rearrangement joins TRBV6-5 to TRBJ1-4, with D maybe TRBD1 (6 bases). V lost 5 bases, J lost 8 bases, and 15 bases lay in between. CDR3 size: 14 residues. Germline CDR1 is MNHEY and CDR2 is SVGAGI. DNA for the CDR3: TGTGCCAGCAGTACGACAGGTATCGAGGAAAAACTGTTTTTT. This gives the protein CASSTTGIEEKLFF.

The V gene is TRBV27, the J gene TRBJ1-5, with unresolved D. Trimming took off 6 bases at V and 1 base at J, with 10 bases between the two ends. Per the germline V gene, CDR1 is MNHEY and CDR2 is SMNVEV (reference sequence). The CDR3 runs to 14 residues. CDR3 sequence reads: CASRPGLSNQPQHF. CDR3 coding DNA: TGTGCCAGCAGACCCGGACTGAGCAATCAGCCCCAGCATTTT.

J is TRBJ1-1 and V is TRBV19; possibly TRBD1 for D (6 bases). The CDR3 has 15 amino acids. CDR1 is LNHDA and CDR2 is SQIVND in the germline V gene (reference sequence). Trimming stripped 6 bases from V and 3 bases from J, with 17 bases between. Written as DNA, the CDR3 is TGTGCCAGTAGGGACAGCCAGGCCGGGGACACTGAAGCTTTCTTT. Translated: CASRDSQAGDTEAFF.

V is TRBV3-1 (or the pseudogene TRBV3-2) and J is TRBJ1-2; no definite D call. This CDR3 has 13 amino acids. The germline V and J ends were trimmed by 1 base and 3 bases, with 6 bases remaining between them. From germline, CDR1 is LGHDT and CDR2 YNNKEL (reference sequence). The CDR3 bases are TGTGCCAGCAGCCAAGGGGCCCACTATGGCTACACCTTC. Translation gives CASSQGAHYGYTF.